The clone carrying this T cell receptor (beta chain) has a handful of counts. The target antigen is unknown. All of the isolated RNA was reverse transcribed, so expressed TCRB transcripts were sequenced. TCRdb's copy holds only in-frame clones and misses some; the assay was immunoSEQ multiplex PCR. The sample lists some 280,000 clones, roughly 13% seen once, with roughly 0.018% in the top ten. These data come from a study of beta chain features in type 1 diabetes. On the study more broadly: Patients and healthy donors were similar in age, gender and cell yields.

This CDR3 is built from 14 residues. Germline-derived CDR1 and CDR2 are SGHRS and YFSETQ. V lost 4 bases and J lost 6; bases outside the gene matches: 7. Study-level points and caveats: Patients and controls would be equally affected if PCR favored shorter templates. Using cDNA template may skew counts toward highly expressing activated cells. Type 1 diabetes patients showed a moderate but significant shortening of TCRB CDR3s in all four CD4+ subsets.

This rearrangement joins TRBV5-1 to TRBJ2-3; 8 nucleotides line up with TRBD1. The source is a man aged 25-45 years with type 1 diabetes. Sequenced sample: naive CD4+ T cells from blood. CDR3 bases: TGCGCCAGCAGCCCGGGACAGGCGGCGGATACGCAGTATTTT. This gives the protein CASSPGQAADTQYF.